Below, one T cell receptor beta chain is given with its context. This CDR3 has 16 amino acids. V dropped 6 bases and J dropped 3 bases, with 17 bases sitting between them. This sample stems from a study of T-cell memory formation after mild COVID-19. Study information: Largely, the TCR clusters proved donor specific.

TCRdb analysed the 5' RACE reads with MiXCR anew, one entry per CDR3 protein. The data show 350,000 to 500,000 distinct CDR3 sequences, with around 18% seen just once and around 8.4% held by the top ten. Source material: PBMCs or a T cell subset sorted from them (not recorded which). The chain uses TRBV12-3 or TRBV12-4 and TRBJ2-2; D is perhaps TRBD1 (5 bases). This receptor was obtained from an adult woman who had mild COVID-19 (a few samples of this study predate the infection). Cell type and time point are not known. The CDR3 DNA reads as TGTGCCAGCAGGCCCCCAGGGATTGAGGACACCGGGGAGCTGTTTTTT. Amino acids: CASRPPGIEDTGELFF.